Shown below are 18 T cell receptor beta chains from a single sample sequenced in a study of T-cell reconstitution after alpha-beta-depleted transplantation in children. For TCRbeta, the library was prepared with unique molecular identifiers. TCRdb recomputed calls from the PCR reads with MiXCR, one row per CDR3 protein. This table has hundreds of thousands of distinct CDR3 sequences, 13% appearing once. The sequenced sample was PBMCs, mostly from graft donor cells, obtained 360 days after TCRalphabeta/CD19-depleted stem cell transplant. Receptors originate from a male patient aged 5 to 17 who had a stem cell transplant for acute myeloid leukemia, so the T cells may come from the graft donor.

This clonotype was seen a few times. The V gene is TRBV29-1, the J gene TRBJ2-1; 7 bases fit TRBD2. The V and J ends lost 7 bases and 9 bases, in that order; junction bases with no gene match: 9. This CDR3 contains 12 residues. In germline, CDR1 is SQVTM, CDR2 ANQGSEA. The CDR3 is CSARPRTSEQFF. Written as DNA, the CDR3 is TGCAGCGCCCGCCCTCGGACTAGTGAGCAGTTCTTC.

There are a few counts of this clonotype. The chain recombines TRBV6-1 with TRBJ1-3, with no clear D. The germline V gene has CDR1 MNHNS and CDR2 SASEGT. The CDR3 length is 16 residues. V was trimmed by 8 bases and J by 0 bases, leaving 17 bases between them. CDR3 DNA: TGTGCCAGCGCCCAACGGGCAACGGTCTCTGGAAACACCATATATTTT. This codes for CASAQRATVSGNTIYF.

This clonotype was recorded at least ten times. The V gene is TRBV29-1, the J gene TRBJ2-5; 13 nucleotides match TRBD2. Trimming at V came to 4 bases and at J to 5 bases, leaving 4 bases not matched to a gene. The CDR3 extends over 14 amino acids. CDR1 SQVTM and CDR2 ANQGSEA come from the germline V gene. Here the CDR3 reads CSVGTSGSTETQYF. The CDR3 DNA follows: TGCAGCGTTGGGACTAGCGGGAGTACCGAGACCCAGTACTTC.

This clonotype was seen repeatedly, ten times or more. The V gene is TRBV25-1, the J gene TRBJ2-7; 7 bases line up with TRBD1. The V gene end was trimmed by 6 bases and the J gene end by 3 bases; junction bases not matched to a gene: 11. Germline CDR1 MGHDK, CDR2 SYGVNS. This CDR3 spans 15 amino acids. The CDR3 coding sequence is TGTGCCAGCAGACCCCCCGGGACAGTTCGCTACGAGCAGTACTTC. It yields the protein CASRPPGTVRYEQYF.

This clonotype was seen repeatedly, ten times or more. The rearrangement links TRBV5-1 to TRBJ2-7, with D possibly matching TRBD1 (6 bases). V shed 2 bases and J shed 6 bases, with 12 bases lying between them. This CDR3 has 13 amino acids. Germline loops: CDR1 SGHRS, CDR2 YFSETQ. The CDR3 DNA is TGCGCCAGCAGCTTTGCCGCAGGGGTCGAGCAGTACTTC. Its translation is CASSFAAGVEQYF.

The CDR3 nucleotides are TGTGCCAGCAGTTTGTGGTCGAACACTGAAGCTTTCTTT. Translation gives CASSLWSNTEAFF. This sequence joins TRBV12-3 or TRBV12-4 and TRBJ1-1, with no clear D. The CDR3 length is 13 residues. V was clipped by 3 bases and J by 1 base, with 6 bases between them.

Ten or more counts support this clonotype. The chain joins TRBV29-1 to TRBJ2-2; 10 bases align to TRBD1. V lost 1 base and J lost 6; bases outside the gene matches: 8. Looked up from germline, CDR1 is SQVTM and CDR2 is ANQGSEA. The length of the CDR3 is 16 residues. CDR3 in amino acids: CSVEVVGTGDPGELFF. In nucleotides, the CDR3 is TGCAGCGTTGAAGTGGTAGGGACAGGGGATCCCGGGGAGCTGTTTTTT.

This sequence joins TRBV6-2 or TRBV6-3 and TRBJ1-6, with D unclear. Germline CDR1 MNHEY, CDR2 SVGEGT. Trimming took off 0 bases at V and 0 bases at J, with 15 bases between the two ends. The CDR3 consists of 19 residues. CDR3 protein: CASSYSGSTRSSYNSPLHF. DNA for the CDR3: TGTGCCAGCAGTTACTCGGGATCGACGAGGAGCTCCTATAATTCACCCCTCCACTTT.

This clonotype was recorded a few times. V is TRBV4-3 and J is TRBJ2-3; no clear D. The CDR3 loop spans 14 amino acids. The V and J ends lost 0 bases and 2 bases respectively, with 6 bases between them. Germline V gene lookup returns CDR1 LGHNA and CDR2 YSLEER. The CDR3 is CASSQEVYTDTQYF. CDR3 DNA: TGCGCCAGCAGCCAAGAAGTTTACACAGATACGCAGTATTTT.

This clonotype occurred many times. The chain recombines TRBV7-9 with TRBJ2-7; TRBD2 agrees at 9 bases. V was pared by 7 bases and J by 2 bases, with 12 bases of the junction left unmatched. Per germline, CDR1 SEHNR and CDR2 FQNEAQ (reference sequence). The CDR3 contains 16 residues. The CDR3 loop is CASTKLGIAGAYEQYF. The CDR3 DNA is TGTGCCAGCACCAAGCTTGGGATAGCGGGAGCCTACGAGCAGTACTTC.

There are many counts of this clonotype. The chain links TRBV6-2 or TRBV6-3 to TRBJ2-1; D uncertain. Per germline, CDR1 MNHEY and CDR2 SVGEGT. V shed 6 bases and J shed 0 bases, with 9 bases lying between them. The CDR3 contains 14 residues. CDR3 nucleotides: TGTGCCAGCAGCCGTTCCATCTCCTACAATGAGCAGTTCTTC. Translated, it gives CASSRSISYNEQFF.

This clonotype came up a few times. The chain combines TRBV10-3 with TRBJ2-7; D is perhaps TRBD2 (5 bases). Trimming took off 3 bases at V and 1 base at J, with 10 bases between the two ends. CDR3 size: 14 residues. Germline CDR1 ENHRY, CDR2 SYGVKD. CDR3 amino acids: CAISEGRGSYEQYF. The CDR3, as DNA: TGTGCCATCAGTGAAGGCCGGGGTTCCTACGAGCAGTACTTC.

This rearrangement joins TRBV7-3 to TRBJ2-2; D not resolved. The germline V and J ends were trimmed by 3 bases and 4 bases, with 9 bases remaining between them. The CDR3 extends over 14 amino acids. Germline V CDR1 and CDR2: SGHTA, FQGTGA. Here the CDR3 DNA reads TGTGCCAGCAGCTTGGACGGAGTCACCGGGGAGCTGTTTTTT. The encoded protein is CASSLDGVTGELFF.

This chain uses TRBV7-8 with TRBJ2-6; D may be TRBD2 (5 bases). V lost 6 bases and J lost 3, with 24 bases in between. Germline-derived CDR1 and CDR2 are SGHVS and FQNEAQ. The CDR3 totals 19 residues. The CDR3 sequence is CASSTTITRDRVGANVLTF. DNA for the CDR3: TGTGCCAGCAGTACGACTATTACAAGGGATCGGGTTGGGGCCAACGTCCTGACTTTC.

For the CDR3, the DNA is TGTGCCAGCAGCCAAGGACAGGGGACAGGAGCCTACGAGCAGTACTTC. It codes for CASSQGQGTGAYEQYF. This chain links TRBV14 with TRBJ2-7; 8 positions match TRBD1. The CDR3 covers 16 residues. J lost 2 bases, V lost 1 base, and 7 bases had no gene match. Germline V gene lookup returns CDR1 SGHDN and CDR2 FVKESK.

This clonotype was seen a few times. The chain links TRBV20-1 to TRBJ2-7, with 13 bases aligning to TRBD2. V shed 2 bases, J shed 2 bases, and the junction held 15 bases outside the gene matches. Germline CDR1 reads DFQATT; CDR2 reads SNEGSKA (reference sequence). CDR3 length: 19 residues. CDR3: CSARTPRTSGRLPPYEQYF. The CDR3 region has the DNA TGCAGTGCTAGAACCCCGAGGACTAGCGGGAGACTCCCACCCTACGAGCAGTACTTC.

This clonotype came up a few times. The chain joins TRBV12-5 to TRBJ1-2; 8 nucleotides line up with TRBD1. This CDR3 region has 16 residues. With V trimmed by 0 bases and J by 9 bases, 12 bases remained unmatched. Germline lookup yields CDR1 LGHNT and CDR2 FRNRAP. The CDR3 region is CASGLVAGRQGARYTF. For the CDR3, the DNA is TGTGCTAGTGGTTTGGTAGCAGGACGGCAGGGGGCTCGCTACACCTTC.

V and J are TRBV28 and TRBJ1-6; TRBD1 aligns across 7 bases. Germline V lookup: CDR1 MDHEN, CDR2 SYDVKM. The CDR3 spans 15 residues. Trimming took 5 bases from V and 10 from J; bases not matched to a gene: 11. DNA for the CDR3: TGTGCCAGCAGTCCGGAGGGGGCACGGTGGTCACCCCTCCACTTT. As protein: CASSPEGARWSPLHF.